This T cell receptor (beta chain) was documented in a study of T cells after yellow fever vaccination. General study findings and limits: Reappearance after the booster was observed for most primary-vaccination clones (roughly 96% CD4, about 86% CD8).

The CDR3 is 13 amino acids. The V gene lost 4 bases and the J gene lost 1 base, with 6 bases spanning the gap. Looked up from germline, CDR1 is MDHEN and CDR2 is SYDVKM. This clonotype appeared many times. Its target is unknown. TCR cDNA was made by 5'RACE template switching, adding a universal primer site and UMIs. TCRdb independently ran MiXCR on the 5' RACE reads; one entry per CDR3 protein. The table lists over 100,000 distinct CDR3 sequences, roughly 8.9% of them singletons. V usage is TRBV28 and J usage is TRBJ2-3; D gene ambiguous. The TCR comes from a man aged 25 to 40 who received the YFV17D yellow fever vaccine. The sample here was CD8+ T cells sorted from PBMCs, taken 45 days after the yellow fever booster vaccination. In DNA form, the CDR3 reads TGTGCCAGCAGTTGGACGCGCACAGATACGCAGTATTTT. Translated, it gives CASSWTRTDTQYF. Full variable domain (rest looked up from reference TRBV28 and TRBJ2-3): DVKVTQSSRYLVKRTGEKVFLECVQDMDHENMFWYRQDPGLGLRLIYFSYDVKMKEKGDIPEGYSVSREKKERFSLILESASTNQTSMYLCASSWTRTDTQYFGPGTRLTVL.